This TCR beta chain was obtained from a study of identical twins. Study-level findings and limits: Modelling approaches yielded underestimates of out-of-frame TCR alpha sharing between monozygotic twins. Cord blood beta clonotypes that were abundant carried fewer insertions, and memory repertoires showed no such trend. Invariant cells of the MAIT and iNKT types might have partly distorted the zero-insertion analyses.

A universal primer site came from template switching; cDNA carried unique molecular identifiers. TCRdb processed the 5' RACE reads anew with MiXCR; each CDR3 protein has one entry. The table has 1.5 million to 2 million distinct CDR3 sequences, less than 40% seen once. CDR3 length: 15 residues. V gave up 0 bases and J gave up 6 bases; unmatched junction bases: 3. The germline V gene encodes CDR1 DFQATT and CDR2 SNEGSKA (reference sequence). This clonotype was found many times. The antigen remains undetermined. Material for sequencing was cord blood. The rearrangement links TRBV20-1 to TRBJ2-1; 12 bases agree with TRBD2. This clonotype originated in a newborn girl in good health. This CDR3 reads CSARDPSGRANEQFF. The CDR3 nucleotides are TGCAGTGCTAGAGATCCTAGCGGGAGGGCCAATGAGCAGTTCTTC.